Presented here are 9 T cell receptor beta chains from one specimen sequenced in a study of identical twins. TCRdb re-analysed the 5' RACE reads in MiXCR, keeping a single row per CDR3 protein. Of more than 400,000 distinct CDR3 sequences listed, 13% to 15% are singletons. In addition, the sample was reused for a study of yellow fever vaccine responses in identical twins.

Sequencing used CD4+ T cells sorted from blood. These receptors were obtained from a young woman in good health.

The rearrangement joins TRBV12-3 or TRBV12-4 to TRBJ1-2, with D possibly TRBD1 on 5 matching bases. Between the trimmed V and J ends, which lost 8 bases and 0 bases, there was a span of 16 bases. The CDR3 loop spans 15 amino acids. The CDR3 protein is CASVPRGEANYGYTF. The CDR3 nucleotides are TGTGCCAGCGTCCCACGGGGGGAAGCTAACTATGGCTACACCTTC.

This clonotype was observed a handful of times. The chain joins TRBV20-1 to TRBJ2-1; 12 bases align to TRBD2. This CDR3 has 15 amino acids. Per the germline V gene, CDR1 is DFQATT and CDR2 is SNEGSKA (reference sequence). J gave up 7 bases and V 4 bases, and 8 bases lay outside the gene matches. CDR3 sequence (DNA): TGCAGTGCTACACCTAGCGGGGGGGCTCGGAATGAGCAGTTCTTC. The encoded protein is CSATPSGGARNEQFF.

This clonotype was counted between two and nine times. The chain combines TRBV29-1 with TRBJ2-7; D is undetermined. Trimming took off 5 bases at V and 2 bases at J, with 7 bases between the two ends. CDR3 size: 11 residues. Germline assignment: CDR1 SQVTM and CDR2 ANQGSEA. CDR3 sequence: CSVTDTYEQYF. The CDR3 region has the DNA TGCAGCGTTACAGACACCTACGAGCAGTACTTC.

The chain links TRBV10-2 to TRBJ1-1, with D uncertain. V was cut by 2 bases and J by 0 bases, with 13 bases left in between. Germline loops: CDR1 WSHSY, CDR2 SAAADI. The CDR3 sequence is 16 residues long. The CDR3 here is CASSETPDSLNTEAFF. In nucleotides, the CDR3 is TGCGCCAGCAGTGAGACCCCGGACTCCTTGAACACTGAAGCTTTCTTT.

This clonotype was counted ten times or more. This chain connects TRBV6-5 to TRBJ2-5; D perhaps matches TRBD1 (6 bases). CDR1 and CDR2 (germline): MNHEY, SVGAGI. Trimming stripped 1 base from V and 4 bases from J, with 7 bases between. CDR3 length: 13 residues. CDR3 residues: CASSYYRAETQYF. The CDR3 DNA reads TGTGCCAGCAGTTACTACAGGGCAGAGACCCAGTACTTC.

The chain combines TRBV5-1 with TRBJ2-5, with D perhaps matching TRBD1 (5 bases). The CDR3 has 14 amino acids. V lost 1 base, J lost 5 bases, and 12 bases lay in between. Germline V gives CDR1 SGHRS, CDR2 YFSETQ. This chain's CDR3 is CASSLRLSGETQYF. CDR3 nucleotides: TGCGCCAGCAGCTTGCGCCTATCAGGGGAGACCCAGTACTTC.

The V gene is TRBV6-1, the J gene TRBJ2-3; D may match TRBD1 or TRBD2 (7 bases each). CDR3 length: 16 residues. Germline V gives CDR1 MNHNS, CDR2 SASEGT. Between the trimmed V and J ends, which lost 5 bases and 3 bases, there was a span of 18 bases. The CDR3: CASSRTRQGGTDTQYF. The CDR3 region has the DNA TGTGCCAGCAGTCGGACCAGACAGGGAGGGACAGATACGCAGTATTTT.

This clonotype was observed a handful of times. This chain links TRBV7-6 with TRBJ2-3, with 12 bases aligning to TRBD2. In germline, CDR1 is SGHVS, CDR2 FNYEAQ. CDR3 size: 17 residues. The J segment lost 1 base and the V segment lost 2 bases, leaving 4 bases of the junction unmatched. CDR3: CASSLRTSGIRTDTQYF. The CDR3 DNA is TGTGCCAGCAGCTTACGGACTAGCGGGATCCGCACAGATACGCAGTATTTT.

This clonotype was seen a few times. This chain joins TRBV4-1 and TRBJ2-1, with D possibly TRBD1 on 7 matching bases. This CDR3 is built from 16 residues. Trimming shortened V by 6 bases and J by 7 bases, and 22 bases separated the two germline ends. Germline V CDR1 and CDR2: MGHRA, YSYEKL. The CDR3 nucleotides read TGCGCCAGCAGACCGGCGGGGTCAGGGGGACGGAATGAGCAGTTCTTC. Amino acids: CASRPAGSGGRNEQFF.